The entry below describes one T cell receptor (beta chain). Its antigen is still unknown. This sample stems from a study of CD8+CD57+ T cells in acquired aplastic anemia. Background on the study: The mean DNA yield obtained from sorted CD4+ and CD8+ cells came to 3 to 3.5 ug. On average, healthy donors gave 9 million to 11 million reads for CD4+ cells.

Trimming removed 0 bases at V and 7 bases at J, with 10 bases between. This CDR3 region has 13 residues. Germline V lookup: CDR1 SGDLS, CDR2 YYNGEE. General study points: Significant differences in CD8+ Simpson's diversity were not observed between patients and controls. Overlapping CD8+ CDR3 repertoires of patients and controls contained some 27 shared sequences.

Profiling that covered TCR beta VDJ and CDR3 relied on genomic DNA as its template. TCRdb reanalysed the reads using MiXCR and keeps one entry per CDR3 protein. This table has about 70,000 distinct CDR3 sequences, roughly half appearing once. Sequences were obtained from sorted CD4+, CD8+, or CD8+CD57+ T cells (not recorded which) from PBMCs. This clonotype was obtained from a human donor in good health, serving as a control. The chain uses TRBV9 and TRBJ1-2; D unresolved. CDR3: CASSVGIGSGYTF. The CDR3 DNA reads as TGTGCCAGCAGCGTAGGGATAGGGTCTGGCTACACCTTC.